What follows are 13 T cell receptor beta chains derived from one specimen sequenced in a study of regulatory dendritic cells for organ transplantation. Sequencing used immunoSEQ multiplex PCR; TCRdb keeps in-frame clones, though not all of them. The sample records around 30,000 clones, about four fifths being singletons. Sequences were obtained from naive CD4+ T cells from blood. Subset noted: CD45RA+ naive T cells. These receptors all come from a human donor in good health.

In this sample, this clone turned up a few times. The V call is TRBV5-4, the J call TRBJ1-1; 9 bases agree with TRBD1. Germline V gives CDR1 SGHNT, CDR2 YYREEE (reference sequence). The CDR3 totals 15 residues. With 0 bases clipped from V and 8 bases from J, the junction kept 8 bases outside the gene matches. Here the CDR3 reads CASSLVGTGQSEAFF. In DNA form, the CDR3 reads TGTGCCAGCAGCTTGGTGGGGACAGGGCAGTCAGAAGCTTTCTTT.

The CDR3 spells CASSLGQAPNYGYTF. The DNA of the CDR3 is TGTGCCAGCAGTCTGGGACAGGCGCCTAACTATGGCTACACCTTC. V and J are TRBV2 and TRBJ1-2, with 8 bases identical to TRBD1. With 5 bases clipped from V and 0 bases from J, the junction kept 5 bases outside the gene matches. CDR3 length: 15 residues. The germline V gene has CDR1 SNHLY and CDR2 FYNNEI.

This clone was detected once. The J gene is TRBJ2-7, the V gene TRBV5-1, with 9 bases that match TRBD1. The CDR3 runs to 14 residues. Trimming removed 8 bases from V and 3 bases from J; junction bases left unmatched: 9. The germline V gene has CDR1 SGHRS and CDR2 YFSETQ. In DNA, the CDR3 is TGCGCCAGTTCTTACAGGGGGCGCGACTACGAGCAGTACTTC. Its translation is CASSYRGRDYEQYF.

CDR3 nucleotides: TGTGCCAGCAGCATACCGGGACAGGGGTCCTCAGATACGCAGTATTTT. Translation gives CASSIPGQGSSDTQYF. The V call is TRBV5-6, the J call TRBJ2-3, with 10 positions matching TRBD1. There are 16 residues in the CDR3. Germline lookup yields CDR1 SGHDT and CDR2 YYEEEE. V was clipped by 4 bases and J by 4 bases; unmatched bases: 9.

In its sample, this clone was seen a few times. The CDR3 nucleotides read TGTGCCAGCAGTCCCCGGGGTCAGGGGGCGCGGGAGCAGTACTTC. This encodes CASSPRGQGAREQYF. The chain has TRBV6-1 and TRBJ2-7; TRBD1 matches 8 bases. This CDR3 is built from 15 residues. Germline CDR1 and CDR2: MNHNS and SASEGT. Germline trimming cut 5 bases from V and 7 bases from J; bases unmatched to any gene: 13.

The J gene is TRBJ2-1, the V gene TRBV28; perhaps TRBD1 as D (6 bases). V was cut by 6 bases and J by 15 bases, with 15 bases left in between. CDR3 size: 11 residues. The germline CDR1 and CDR2 sequences are MDHEN and SYDVKM. The CDR3 DNA reads as TGTGCCAGCAGGGACAGTCTAGTTCGGTTCTTC. Its translation: CASRDSLVRFF.

This clone has just one count. The gene calls are TRBV5-1 and TRBJ2-2; D uncertain. Trimming removed 7 bases from V and 0 bases from J, with 10 bases in between. The CDR3 has 14 amino acids. Germline CDR1 SGHRS, CDR2 YFSETQ. CDR3 residues: CASAQDPNTGELFF. The CDR3 nucleotides read TGCGCCAGCGCTCAGGATCCGAACACCGGGGAGCTGTTTTTT. Supplemented by reference TRBV5-1 and TRBJ2-2, the full variable domain reads KAGVTQTPRYLIKTRGQQVTLSCSPISGHRSVSWYQQTPGQGLQFLFEYFSETQRNKGNFPGRFSGRQFSNSRSEMNVSTLELGDSALYLCASAQDPNTGELFFGEGSRLTVL.

This clone occurred a few times. The chain employs TRBV10-3 and TRBJ1-2; TRBD1 agrees at 9 bases. Losses at the gene ends were 8 bases for V and 6 bases for J; bases not matched to a gene: 7. The CDR3 runs to 13 residues. Germline V CDR1 and CDR2: ENHRY, SYGVKD. The CDR3 nucleotides are TGTGCCATCGGACAGGGGCCGGGGGATGGCTACACCTTC. It translates to CAIGQGPGDGYTF.

The chain recombines TRBV4-2 with TRBJ2-3; D is undetermined. The V gene lost 0 bases and the J gene lost 0 bases, with 13 bases spanning the gap. Germline loops: CDR1 LGHNA, CDR2 YNFKEQ. CDR3 length equals 17 residues. The CDR3 region has the DNA TGTGCCAGCAGCCAAGATGGTGAGATTTCTAGCACAGATACGCAGTATTTT. Its translation: CASSQDGEISSTDTQYF.

This clone has only one observation. The V call is TRBV18, the J call TRBJ1-2; TRBD1 is a possible D gene (6 bases). Germline V gene data show CDR1 as KGHSH and CDR2 as LQKENI. This CDR3 is 15 amino acids long. The V and J ends lost 5 bases and 0 bases respectively, with 13 bases between them. CDR3 DNA sequence: TGTGCCAGCTCAGAAGCCGGGACAACTAACTATGGCTACACCTTC. It is translated as CASSEAGTTNYGYTF.

The rearrangement joins TRBV21-1 to TRBJ1-4; TRBD1, the table's D call, lacks a check against the DNA. TRBV21-1 is flagged as a pseudogene. The CDR3 totals 17 residues. The CDR3 reads CATVRLQGGVSSEKLFF. CDR3 DNA sequence: TGTGCCACCGTCCGACTACAGGGGGGAGTTAGTAGTGAAAAACTGTTTTTT.

This chain links TRBV5-1 with TRBJ1-3, with a possible D match to TRBD1 (5 bases). Trimming left V 3 bases short and J 8 bases short, with 21 bases between. The CDR3 is 16 residues long. Germline CDR1 is SGHRS and CDR2 is YFSETQ. This chain's CDR3 is CASSYESAREGHTIYF. DNA of the CDR3: TGCGCCAGCAGCTATGAGTCGGCCAGGGAGGGTCACACCATATATTTT.

The chain joins TRBV10-3 to TRBJ1-1; D is unresolved. Germline CDR1 ENHRY, CDR2 SYGVKD. Trimming left V 0 bases short and J 0 bases short, with 8 bases between. The CDR3 covers 15 residues. The CDR3 bases are TGTGCCATCAGTGAGTCGGGCATGGTGAACACTGAAGCTTTCTTT. It codes for CAISESGMVNTEAFF.